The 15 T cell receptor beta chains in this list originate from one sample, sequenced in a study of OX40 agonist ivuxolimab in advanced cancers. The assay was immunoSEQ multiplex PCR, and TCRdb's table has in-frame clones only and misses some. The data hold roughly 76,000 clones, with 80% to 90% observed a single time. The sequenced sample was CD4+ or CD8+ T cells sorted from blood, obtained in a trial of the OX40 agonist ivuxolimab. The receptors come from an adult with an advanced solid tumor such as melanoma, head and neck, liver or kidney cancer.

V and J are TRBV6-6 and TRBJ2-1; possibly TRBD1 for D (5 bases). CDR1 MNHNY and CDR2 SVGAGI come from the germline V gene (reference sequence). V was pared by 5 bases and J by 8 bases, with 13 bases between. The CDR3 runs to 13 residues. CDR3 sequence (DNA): TGTGCCAGCAGTCTCCCAGGGCAATATGAGCAGTTCTTC. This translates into CASSLPGQYEQFF.

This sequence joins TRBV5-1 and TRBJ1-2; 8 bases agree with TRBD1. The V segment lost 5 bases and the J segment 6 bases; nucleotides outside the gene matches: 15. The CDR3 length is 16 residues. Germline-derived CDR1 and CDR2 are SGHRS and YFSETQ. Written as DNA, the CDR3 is TGCGCCAGCAGATCCCTGACCAGGGGGCTTCGGCATGGCTACACCTTC. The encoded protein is CASRSLTRGLRHGYTF. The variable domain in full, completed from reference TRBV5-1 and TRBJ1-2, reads KAGVTQTPRYLIKTRGQQVTLSCSPISGHRSVSWYQQTPGQGLQFLFEYFSETQRNKGNFPGRFSGRQFSNSRSEMNVSTLELGDSALYLCASRSLTRGLRHGYTFGSGTRLTVV.

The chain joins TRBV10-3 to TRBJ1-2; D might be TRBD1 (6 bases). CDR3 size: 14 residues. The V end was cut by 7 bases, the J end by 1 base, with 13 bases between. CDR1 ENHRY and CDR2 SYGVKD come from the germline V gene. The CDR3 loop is CAITQRGDNYGYTF. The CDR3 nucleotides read TGTGCCATCACCCAAAGGGGGGATAACTATGGCTACACCTTC.

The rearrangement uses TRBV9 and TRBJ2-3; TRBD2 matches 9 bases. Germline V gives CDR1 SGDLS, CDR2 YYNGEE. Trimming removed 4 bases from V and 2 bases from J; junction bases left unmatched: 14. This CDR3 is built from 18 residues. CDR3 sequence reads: CASSPRGAGGLTTDTQYF. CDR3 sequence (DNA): TGTGCCAGCAGCCCCCGGGGGGCGGGGGGGCTTACCACAGATACGCAGTATTTT.

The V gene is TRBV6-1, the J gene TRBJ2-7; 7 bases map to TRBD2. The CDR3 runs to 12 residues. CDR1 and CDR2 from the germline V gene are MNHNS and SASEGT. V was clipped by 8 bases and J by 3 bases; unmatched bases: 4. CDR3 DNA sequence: TGTGCCAGCCTGGCGGGGGTCTACGAGCAGTACTTC. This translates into CASLAGVYEQYF.

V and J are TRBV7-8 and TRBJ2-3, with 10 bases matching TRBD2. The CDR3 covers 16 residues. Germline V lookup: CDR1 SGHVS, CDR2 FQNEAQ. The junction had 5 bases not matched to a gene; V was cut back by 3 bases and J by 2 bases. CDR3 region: CASSFRTSGYTDTQYF. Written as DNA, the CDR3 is TGTGCCAGCAGCTTCCGGACTAGCGGCTACACAGATACGCAGTATTTT.

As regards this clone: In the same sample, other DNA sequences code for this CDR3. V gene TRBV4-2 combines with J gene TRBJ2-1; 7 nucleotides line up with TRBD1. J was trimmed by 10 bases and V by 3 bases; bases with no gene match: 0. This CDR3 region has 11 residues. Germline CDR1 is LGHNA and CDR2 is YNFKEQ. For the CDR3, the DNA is TGTGCCAGCAGCCAGGACAGGGAGCAGTTCTTC. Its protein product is CASSQDREQFF.

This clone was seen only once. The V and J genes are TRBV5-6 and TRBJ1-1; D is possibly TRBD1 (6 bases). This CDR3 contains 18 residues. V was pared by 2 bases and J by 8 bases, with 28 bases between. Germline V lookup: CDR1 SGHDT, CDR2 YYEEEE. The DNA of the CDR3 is TGTGCCAGCAGCTTCCAAGGGGGGCGCATGTTAGTAGGAGTCGAAGCTTTCTTT. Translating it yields CASSFQGGRMLVGVEAFF.

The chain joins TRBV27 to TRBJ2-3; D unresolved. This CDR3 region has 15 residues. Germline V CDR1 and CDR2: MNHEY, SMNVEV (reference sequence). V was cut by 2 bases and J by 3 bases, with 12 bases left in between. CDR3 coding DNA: TGTGCCAGCAGTTTAACCGGCAGAGCTACAGATACGCAGTATTTT. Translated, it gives CASSLTGRATDTQYF.

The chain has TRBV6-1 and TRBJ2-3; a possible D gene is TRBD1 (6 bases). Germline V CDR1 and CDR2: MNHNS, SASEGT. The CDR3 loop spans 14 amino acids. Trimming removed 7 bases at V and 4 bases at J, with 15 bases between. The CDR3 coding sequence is TGTGCCAGCAAGCCAGGGGCCCTCCCAGATACGCAGTATTTT. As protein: CASKPGALPDTQYF.

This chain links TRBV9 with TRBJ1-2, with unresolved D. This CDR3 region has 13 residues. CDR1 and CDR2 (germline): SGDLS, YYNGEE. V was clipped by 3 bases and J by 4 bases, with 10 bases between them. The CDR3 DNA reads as TGTGCCAGCAGCGCTCCCCCCCTCTATGGCTACACCTTC. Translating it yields CASSAPPLYGYTF.

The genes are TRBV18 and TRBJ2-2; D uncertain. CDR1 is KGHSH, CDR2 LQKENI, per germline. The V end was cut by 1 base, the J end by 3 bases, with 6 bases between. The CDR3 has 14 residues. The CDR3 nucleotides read TGTGCCAGCTCACCACTAGCAGACACCGGGGAGCTGTTTTTT. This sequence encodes CASSPLADTGELFF. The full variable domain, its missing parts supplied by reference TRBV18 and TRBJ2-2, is NAGVMQNPRHLVRRRGQEARLRCSPMKGHSHVYWYRQLPEEGLKFMVYLQKENIIDESGMPKERFSAEFPKEGPSILRIQQVVRGDSAAYFCASSPLADTGELFFGEGSRLTVL.

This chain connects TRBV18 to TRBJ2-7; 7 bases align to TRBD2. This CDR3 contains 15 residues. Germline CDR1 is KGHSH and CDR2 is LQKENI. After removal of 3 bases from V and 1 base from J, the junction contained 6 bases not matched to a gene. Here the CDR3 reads CASSPSRGDSYEQYF. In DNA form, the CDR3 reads TGTGCCAGCTCACCGTCCCGGGGGGATTCCTACGAGCAGTACTTC. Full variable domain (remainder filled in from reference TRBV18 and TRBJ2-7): NAGVMQNPRHLVRRRGQEARLRCSPMKGHSHVYWYRQLPEEGLKFMVYLQKENIIDESGMPKERFSAEFPKEGPSILRIQQVVRGDSAAYFCASSPSRGDSYEQYFGPGTRLTVT.

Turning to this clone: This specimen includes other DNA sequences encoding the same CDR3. This CDR3 reads CASSALQGSEAFF. DNA of the CDR3: TGTGCCAGTAGTGCCCTACAGGGGTCAGAAGCTTTCTTT. The chain combines TRBV19 with TRBJ1-1; 7 bases align to TRBD1. The CDR3 loop spans 13 amino acids. The germline gives CDR1 LNHDA, CDR2 SQIVND (reference sequence). The V and J ends lost 5 bases and 8 bases, in that order; junction bases with no gene match: 8.

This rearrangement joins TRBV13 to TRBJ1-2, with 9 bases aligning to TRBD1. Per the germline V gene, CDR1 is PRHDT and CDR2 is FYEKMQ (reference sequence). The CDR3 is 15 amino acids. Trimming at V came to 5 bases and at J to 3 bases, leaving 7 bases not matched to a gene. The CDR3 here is CASSPRQGGDYGYTF. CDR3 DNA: TGTGCCAGCAGCCCCCGACAGGGGGGGGACTATGGCTACACCTTC. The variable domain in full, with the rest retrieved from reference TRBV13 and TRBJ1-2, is AAGVIQSPRHLIKEKRETATLKCYPIPRHDTVYWYQQGPGQDPQFLISFYEKMQSDKGSIPDRFSAQQFSDYHSELNMSSLELGDSALYFCASSPRQGGDYGYTFGSGTRLTVV.